The T cell receptor (beta chain) under discussion was sequenced for a study of vaccination and CD4 T cells after COVID-19. Study-wide points: Among those convalescent, a median 86.3% of reactive clones emerged solely post-vaccination. When vaccine-specific clones from convalescent patients were examined, 304 of 307 were spike mono-reactive.

Sample treatment: roughly 10-day PBMC culture with coronavirus spike peptide pools or control peptides (ViraFEST assay). After being plated at under 2.5 million per well, PBMCs were cultured with 9.5 to 10 IU/ml IL-2 and 8.5 to 10 ug/ml peptide pools. Both day 3 and day 7 involved replacing half of the medium with fresh IL-2 medium. This clonotype has only a few counts. Antigen unknown. Sequence data for DNA of cultured CD4+ T cells were generated by the Oncomine TCR Beta short-read assay. TCRdb recomputed calls from the PCR reads with MiXCR, one row per CDR3 protein. There are more than 10,000 distinct CDR3 sequences in the sample; 40% to 50% occur only once, and 15% lies in the top ten. The germline V gene encodes CDR1 SGHTA and CDR2 FQGNSA. The V end was cut by 0 bases, the J end by 8 bases, with 18 bases between. This CDR3 is built from 16 residues.

Material for sequencing was CD4+ T cells from blood, cultured in vitro. The clonotype comes from a human donor who had recovered from COVID-19. The chain combines TRBV7-2 with TRBJ2-3; D ambiguous. The CDR3 region has the DNA TGTGCCAGCAGCTTAGCGAGTACCCACGGATCCACTACGCAGTATTTT. This translates into CASSLASTHGSTTQYF.